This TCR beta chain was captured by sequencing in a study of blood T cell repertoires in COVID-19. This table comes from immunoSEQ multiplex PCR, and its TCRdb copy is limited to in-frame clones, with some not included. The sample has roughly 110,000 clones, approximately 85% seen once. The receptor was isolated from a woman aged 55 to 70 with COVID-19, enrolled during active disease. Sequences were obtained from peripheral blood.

This CDR3 reads CASGLGGLEQYF. Written as DNA, the CDR3 is TGTGCCAGCGGGCTCGGAGGGCTTGAGCAGTACTTC. The chain employs TRBV25-1 and TRBJ2-7; D may be TRBD2 (6 bases). CDR3 length: 12 amino acids. V was trimmed by 8 bases and J by 7 bases, leaving 15 bases between them. Germline CDR1 reads MGHDK; CDR2 reads SYGVNS.